This T cell receptor beta chain originates from a study of blood T cell repertoires in COVID-19. Study details: Collection of acute and convalescent COVID-19 samples took place in the United States, Italy and Spain. The analysed material was cDNA or gDNA that came from T cells, B-cell-depleted T cells, or PBMCs.

Patients from Seattle were sampled longitudinally, starting during active infection. Per the original methods: Amplification from reference gene primers served as the basis for estimated nucleated cell counts. Method: immunoSEQ multiplex PCR; TCRdb's copy keeps in-frame clones and lacks some. That table gives V, J and clone size, and the DNA gave D and trimming. Of 95,000 to 150,000 clones in the sample, around 90% were seen once. Germline assignment: CDR1 LGHDT and CDR2 YNNKEL (reference sequence). V gave up 0 bases and J gave up 4 bases; unmatched junction bases: 5. This CDR3 region has 16 residues.

Sequencing was done on a sample of peripheral blood. This chain joins TRBV3-1 (or the pseudogene TRBV3-2) and TRBJ2-3, with TRBD2 matching 9 bases. This TCR was recovered from a man aged 50-59 years with COVID-19, enrolled during active disease. The CDR3 spells CASSQDGAGGADTQYF. CDR3 sequence (DNA): TGTGCCAGCAGCCAAGATGGCGCGGGAGGGGCAGATACGCAGTATTTT.